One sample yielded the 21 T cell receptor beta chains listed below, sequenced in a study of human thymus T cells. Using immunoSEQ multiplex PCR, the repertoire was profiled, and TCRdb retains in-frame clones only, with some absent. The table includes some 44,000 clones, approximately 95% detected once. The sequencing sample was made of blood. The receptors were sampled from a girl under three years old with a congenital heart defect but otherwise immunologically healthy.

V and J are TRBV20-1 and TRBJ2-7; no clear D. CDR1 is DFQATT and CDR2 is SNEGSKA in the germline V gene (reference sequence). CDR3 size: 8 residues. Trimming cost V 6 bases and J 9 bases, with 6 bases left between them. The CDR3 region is CSALGQYF. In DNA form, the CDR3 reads TGCAGTGCGTTGGGGCAGTACTTC.

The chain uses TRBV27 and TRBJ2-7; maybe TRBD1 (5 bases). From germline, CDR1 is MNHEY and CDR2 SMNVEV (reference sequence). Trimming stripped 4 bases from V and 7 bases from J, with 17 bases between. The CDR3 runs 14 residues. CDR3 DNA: TGTGCCAGCAGTTCCCCCAGGGCCCTACAAGAGCAGTACTTC. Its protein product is CASSSPRALQEQYF.

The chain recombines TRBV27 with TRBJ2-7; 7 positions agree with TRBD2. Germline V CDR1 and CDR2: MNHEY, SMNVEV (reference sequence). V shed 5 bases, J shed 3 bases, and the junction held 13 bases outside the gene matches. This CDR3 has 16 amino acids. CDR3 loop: CASSKLGLGGSYEQYF. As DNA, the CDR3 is TGTGCCAGCAGTAAACTAGGACTAGGAGGGAGCTACGAGCAGTACTTC.

The CDR3 DNA reads TGTGCCACCCGAGCTAGCGGGATAGTTGAGCAGTTCTTC. Translation: CATRASGIVEQFF. This sequence joins TRBV18 and TRBJ2-1; 9 bases match TRBD2. The germline V gene encodes CDR1 KGHSH and CDR2 LQKENI. The CDR3 contains 13 residues. V lost 10 bases, J lost 9 bases, and 10 bases stayed unmatched.

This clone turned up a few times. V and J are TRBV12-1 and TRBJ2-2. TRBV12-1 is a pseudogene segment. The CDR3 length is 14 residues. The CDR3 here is CASSFLSRPGELFF. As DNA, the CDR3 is TGTGCCAGCAGCTTTTTGAGCCGGCCCGGGGAGCTGTTTTTT.

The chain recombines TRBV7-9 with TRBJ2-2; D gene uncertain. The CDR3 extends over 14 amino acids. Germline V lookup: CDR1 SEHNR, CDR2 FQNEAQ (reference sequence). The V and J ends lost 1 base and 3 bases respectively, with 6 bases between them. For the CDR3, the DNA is TGTGCCAGCAGCTTAGGTAGCCACACCGGGGAGCTGTTTTTT. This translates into CASSLGSHTGELFF. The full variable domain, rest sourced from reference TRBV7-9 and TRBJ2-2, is DTGVSQNPRHKITKRGQNVTFRCDPISEHNRLYWYRQTLGQGPEFLTYFQNEAQLEKSRLLSDRFSAERPKGSFSTLEIQRTEQGDSAMYLCASSLGSHTGELFFGEGSRLTVL.

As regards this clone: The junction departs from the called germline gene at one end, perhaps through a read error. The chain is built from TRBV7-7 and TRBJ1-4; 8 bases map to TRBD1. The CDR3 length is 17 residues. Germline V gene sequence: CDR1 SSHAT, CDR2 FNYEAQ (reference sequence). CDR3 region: CASSLEDRGKANEKLFF. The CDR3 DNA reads TGTGCTAGCAGCTTAGAAGACAGGGGCAAGGCTAATGAAAAACTGTTTTTT.

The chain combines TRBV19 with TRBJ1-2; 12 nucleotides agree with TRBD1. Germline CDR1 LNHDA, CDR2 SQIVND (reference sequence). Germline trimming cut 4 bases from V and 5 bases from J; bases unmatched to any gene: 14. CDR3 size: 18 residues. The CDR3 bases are TGTGCCAGTAGTAGATCCGGGACAGGGGGCACGATCACTTATGGCTACACCTTC. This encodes CASSRSGTGGTITYGYTF.

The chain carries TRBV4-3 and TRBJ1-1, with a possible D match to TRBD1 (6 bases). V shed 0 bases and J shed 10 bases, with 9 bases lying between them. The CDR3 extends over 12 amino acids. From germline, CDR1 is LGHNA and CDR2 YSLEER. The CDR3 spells CASSQDAGAAFF. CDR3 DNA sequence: TGCGCCAGCAGCCAAGATGCAGGGGCAGCTTTCTTT.

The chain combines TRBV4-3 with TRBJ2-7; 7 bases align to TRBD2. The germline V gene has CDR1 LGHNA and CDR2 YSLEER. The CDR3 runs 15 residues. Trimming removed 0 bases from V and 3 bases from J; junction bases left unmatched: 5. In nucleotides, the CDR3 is TGCGCCAGCAGCCAAGAACAGCGGGGCCTCTACGAGCAGTACTTC. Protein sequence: CASSQEQRGLYEQYF.

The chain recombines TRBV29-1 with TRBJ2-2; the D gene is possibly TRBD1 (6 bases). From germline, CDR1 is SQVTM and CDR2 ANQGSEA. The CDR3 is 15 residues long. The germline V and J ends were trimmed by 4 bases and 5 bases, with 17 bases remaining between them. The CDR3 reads CSVAPGQSWTGELFF. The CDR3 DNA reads TGCAGCGTTGCTCCTGGACAGTCGTGGACCGGGGAGCTGTTTTTT.

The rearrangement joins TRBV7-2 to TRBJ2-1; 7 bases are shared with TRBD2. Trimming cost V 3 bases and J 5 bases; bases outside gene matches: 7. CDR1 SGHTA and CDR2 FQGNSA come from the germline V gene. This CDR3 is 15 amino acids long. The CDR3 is CASSFFGTNNNEQFF. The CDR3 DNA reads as TGTGCCAGCAGCTTCTTCGGGACTAATAACAATGAGCAGTTCTTC.

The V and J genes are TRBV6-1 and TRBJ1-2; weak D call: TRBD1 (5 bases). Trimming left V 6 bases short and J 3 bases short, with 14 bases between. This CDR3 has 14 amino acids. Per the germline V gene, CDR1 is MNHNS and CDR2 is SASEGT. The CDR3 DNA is TGTGCCAGCAGCGCACCCACAGGCCACTATGGCTACACCTTC. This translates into CASSAPTGHYGYTF.

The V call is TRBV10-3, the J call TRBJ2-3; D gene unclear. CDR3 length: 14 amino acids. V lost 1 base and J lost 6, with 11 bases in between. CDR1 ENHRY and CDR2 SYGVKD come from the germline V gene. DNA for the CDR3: TGTGCCATCAGTGAGTATCCCGTCTCCGATACGCAGTATTTT. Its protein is CAISEYPVSDTQYF.

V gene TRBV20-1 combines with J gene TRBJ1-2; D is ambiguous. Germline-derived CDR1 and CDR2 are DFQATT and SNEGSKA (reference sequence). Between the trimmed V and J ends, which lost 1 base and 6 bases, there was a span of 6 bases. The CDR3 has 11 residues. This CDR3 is CSARGGHGYTF. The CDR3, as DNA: TGCAGTGCTAGAGGAGGGCATGGCTACACCTTC.

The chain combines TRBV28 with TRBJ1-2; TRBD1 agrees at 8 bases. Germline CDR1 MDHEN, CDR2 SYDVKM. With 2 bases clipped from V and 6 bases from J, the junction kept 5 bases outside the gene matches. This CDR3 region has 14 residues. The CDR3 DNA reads TGTGCCAGCAGTTTAATGCCGACAGGGGATGGCTACACCTTC. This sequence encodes CASSLMPTGDGYTF.

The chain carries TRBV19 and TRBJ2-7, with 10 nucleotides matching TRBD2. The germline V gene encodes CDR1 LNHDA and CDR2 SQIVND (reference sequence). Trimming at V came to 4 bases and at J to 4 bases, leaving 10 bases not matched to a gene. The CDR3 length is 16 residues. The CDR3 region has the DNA TGTGCCAGTAGTAATCGCTTAAGCGGGAGGGCGTACGAGCAGTACTTC. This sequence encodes CASSNRLSGRAYEQYF.

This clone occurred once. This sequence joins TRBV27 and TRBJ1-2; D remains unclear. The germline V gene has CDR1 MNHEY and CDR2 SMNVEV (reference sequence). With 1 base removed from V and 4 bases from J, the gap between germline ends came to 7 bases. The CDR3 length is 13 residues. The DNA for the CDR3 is TGTGCCAGCAGTTTATTGGGAGCCTATGGCTACACCTTC. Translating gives CASSLLGAYGYTF.

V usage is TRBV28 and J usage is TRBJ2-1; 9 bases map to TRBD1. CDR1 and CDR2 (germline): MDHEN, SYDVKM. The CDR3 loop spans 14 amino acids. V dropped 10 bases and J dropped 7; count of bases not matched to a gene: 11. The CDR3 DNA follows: TGTGCCATTAGGCCCCCCGGGACAGGGAATGAGCAGTTCTTC. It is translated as CAIRPPGTGNEQFF.

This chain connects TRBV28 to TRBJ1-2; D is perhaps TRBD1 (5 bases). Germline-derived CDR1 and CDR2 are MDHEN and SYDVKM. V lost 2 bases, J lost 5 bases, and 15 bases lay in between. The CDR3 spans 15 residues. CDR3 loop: CASSLRSRGYYGYTF. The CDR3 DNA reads TGTGCCAGCAGTTTACGTTCAAGGGGATATTATGGCTACACCTTC.

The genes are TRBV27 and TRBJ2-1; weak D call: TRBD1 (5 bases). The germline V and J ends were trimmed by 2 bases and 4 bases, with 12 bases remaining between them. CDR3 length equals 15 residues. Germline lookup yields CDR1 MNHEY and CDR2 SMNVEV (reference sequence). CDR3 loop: CASSLGWGIYNEQFF. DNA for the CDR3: TGTGCCAGCAGTTTAGGGTGGGGCATATACAATGAGCAGTTCTTC.